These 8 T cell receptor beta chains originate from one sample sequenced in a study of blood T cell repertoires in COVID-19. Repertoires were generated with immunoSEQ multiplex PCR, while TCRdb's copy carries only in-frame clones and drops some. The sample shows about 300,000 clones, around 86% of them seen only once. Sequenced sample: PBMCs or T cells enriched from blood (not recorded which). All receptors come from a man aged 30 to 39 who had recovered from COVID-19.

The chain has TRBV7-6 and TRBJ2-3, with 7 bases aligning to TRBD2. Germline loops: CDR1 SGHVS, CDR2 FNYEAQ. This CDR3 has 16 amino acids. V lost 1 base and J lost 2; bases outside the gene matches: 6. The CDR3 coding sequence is TGTGCCAGCAGCTTAGGGGCGGGAGTTAACACAGATACGCAGTATTTT. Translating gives CASSLGAGVNTDTQYF.

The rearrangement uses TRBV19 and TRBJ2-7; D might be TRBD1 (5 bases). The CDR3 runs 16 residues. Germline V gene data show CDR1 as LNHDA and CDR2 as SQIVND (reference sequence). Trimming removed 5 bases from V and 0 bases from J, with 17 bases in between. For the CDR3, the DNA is TGTGCCAGTAGTTCGGACGGACATTCGAGCTCCTACGAGCAGTACTTC. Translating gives CASSSDGHSSSYEQYF.

As DNA, the CDR3 is TGTGCCAGCTCACTACAATCCAGGGCGGACACTGAAGCTTTCTTT. Amino acids: CASSLQSRADTEAFF. The gene calls are TRBV18 and TRBJ1-1, with D possibly TRBD1 on 5 matching bases. CDR1 and CDR2 from the germline V gene are KGHSH and LQKENI. CDR3 length: 15 residues. Trimming took 4 bases from V and 3 from J, leaving 15 bases between them.

The CDR3 spells CASSVARGGNQPQHF. The DNA of the CDR3 is TGTGCCAGCAGTGTAGCCCGGGGGGGCAATCAGCCCCAGCATTTT. The V and J genes are TRBV2 and TRBJ1-5; possible D gene TRBD1, 5 bases. The ends were cut back, 4 bases at V and 2 bases at J, with 12 bases in the middle. This CDR3 has 15 residues. Germline CDR1 is SNHLY and CDR2 is FYNNEI.

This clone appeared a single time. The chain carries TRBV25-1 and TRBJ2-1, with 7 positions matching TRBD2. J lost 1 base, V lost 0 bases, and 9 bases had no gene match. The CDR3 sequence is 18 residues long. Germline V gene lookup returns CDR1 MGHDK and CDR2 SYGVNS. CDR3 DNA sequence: TGTGCCAGCAGTGAATACATAGGCGGGAGAAGTTCCTACAATGAGCAGTTCTTC. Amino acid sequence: CASSEYIGGRSSYNEQFF.

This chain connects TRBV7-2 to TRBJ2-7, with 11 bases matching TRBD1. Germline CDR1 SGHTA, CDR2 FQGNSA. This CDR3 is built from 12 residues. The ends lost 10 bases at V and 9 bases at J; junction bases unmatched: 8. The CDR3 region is CATGQGGTGQYF. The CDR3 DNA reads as TGTGCCACGGGACAGGGGGGGACGGGGCAGTACTTC.

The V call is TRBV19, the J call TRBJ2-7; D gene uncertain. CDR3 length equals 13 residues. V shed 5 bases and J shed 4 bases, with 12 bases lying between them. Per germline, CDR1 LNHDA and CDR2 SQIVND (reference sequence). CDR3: CASSLGFKYEQYF. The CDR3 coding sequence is TGTGCCAGTAGTTTAGGTTTTAAATACGAGCAGTACTTC.

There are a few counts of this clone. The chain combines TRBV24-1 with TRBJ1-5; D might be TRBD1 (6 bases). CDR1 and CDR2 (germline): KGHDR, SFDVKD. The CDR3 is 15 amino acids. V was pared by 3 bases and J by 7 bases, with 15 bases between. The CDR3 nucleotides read TGTGCCACCAGTGATCTAGCCGGGACAAAACAGCCCCAGCATTTT. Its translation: CATSDLAGTKQPQHF.